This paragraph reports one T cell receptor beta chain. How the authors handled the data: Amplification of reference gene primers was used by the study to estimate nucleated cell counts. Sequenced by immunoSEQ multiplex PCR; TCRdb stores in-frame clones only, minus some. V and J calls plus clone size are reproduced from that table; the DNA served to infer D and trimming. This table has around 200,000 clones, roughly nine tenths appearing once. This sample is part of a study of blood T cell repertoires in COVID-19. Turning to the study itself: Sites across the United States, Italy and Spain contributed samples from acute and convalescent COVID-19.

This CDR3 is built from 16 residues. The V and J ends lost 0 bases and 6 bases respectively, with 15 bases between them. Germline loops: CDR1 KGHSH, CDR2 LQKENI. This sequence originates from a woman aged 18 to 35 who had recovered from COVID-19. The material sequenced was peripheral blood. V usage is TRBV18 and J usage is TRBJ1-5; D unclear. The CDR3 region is CASSPPEIYGSQPQHF. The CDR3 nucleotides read TGTGCCAGCTCACCACCGGAGATATACGGCAGTCAGCCCCAGCATTTT.